This passage covers 12 T cell receptor beta chains from one sample sequenced in a study of blood T cell repertoires in COVID-19. Profiled with immunoSEQ multiplex PCR; TCRdb holds only in-frame clones, not every one. The sample holds about 83,000 clones, 70% to 90% seen once. The sequenced sample consisted of peripheral blood. The receptors were sampled from a woman of 80 years or more with acute or convalescent COVID-19.

Only a few counts were recorded for this clone. The V and J genes are TRBV6-2 or TRBV6-3 and TRBJ1-4, with D possibly matching TRBD1 (5 bases). Looked up from germline, CDR1 is MNHEY and CDR2 is SVGEGT. This CDR3 contains 16 residues. Trimming removed 5 bases from V and 14 bases from J, with 27 bases in between. The chain's CDR3 is CASSTHRRDASMKLFF. Here the CDR3 DNA reads TGTGCCAGCAGTACCCACCGGCGGGACGCCTCTATGAAGCTGTTTTTT.

This chain links TRBV19 with TRBJ2-1, with 7 bases that match TRBD2. The germline V gene encodes CDR1 LNHDA and CDR2 SQIVND (reference sequence). CDR3 length: 13 residues. J was trimmed by 5 bases and V by 6 bases; bases with no gene match: 4. The CDR3 DNA follows: TGTGCCAGTAGATTGAGCGGGGACAATGAGCAGTTCTTC. Its protein product is CASRLSGDNEQFF.

The J gene is TRBJ1-3, the V gene TRBV5-1; D is possibly TRBD1 (5 bases). Germline values: CDR1 SGHRS, CDR2 YFSETQ. V lost 4 bases and J lost 0, with 11 bases in between. The CDR3 loop spans 15 amino acids. The CDR3: CASSGTGGSGNTIYF. The CDR3 DNA is TGCGCCAGCAGCGGCACCGGGGGCTCTGGAAACACCATATATTTT.

This sequence joins TRBV19 and TRBJ1-1; 7 bases line up with TRBD1. CDR1 is LNHDA, CDR2 SQIVND, per germline (reference sequence). V shed 6 bases, J shed 4 bases, and the junction held 5 bases outside the gene matches. The CDR3 has 13 residues. CDR3 protein: CASRGQPGTEAFF. DNA of the CDR3: TGTGCCAGTAGGGGACAGCCGGGCACTGAAGCTTTCTTT.

The gene calls are TRBV5-8 and TRBJ2-1; possible D gene TRBD1, 6 bases. The length of the CDR3 is 16 residues. V was trimmed by 0 bases and J by 0 bases, leaving 10 bases between them. Per germline, CDR1 SGHTS and CDR2 YDEGEE. The CDR3 loop is CASSLEGDLSYNEQFF. The CDR3 DNA reads TGTGCCAGCAGCTTGGAGGGGGACCTCTCCTACAATGAGCAGTTCTTC.

The J gene is TRBJ2-5, the V gene TRBV4-3, with 7 bases that match TRBD1. Per the germline V gene, CDR1 is LGHNA and CDR2 is YSLEER. This CDR3 comprises 16 residues. The trim removed 0 bases at V and 2 bases at J, leaving 6 bases unmatched. The CDR3 loop is CASSQDTRRGQETQYF. The CDR3 region has the DNA TGCGCCAGCAGCCAAGATACGCGCAGGGGGCAAGAGACCCAGTACTTC.

CDR3 sequence: CASSQGLVRSYEQYF. CDR3 sequence (DNA): TGCGCCAGCAGCCAAGGGCTTGTAAGGAGCTACGAGCAGTACTTC. V and J are TRBV4-3 and TRBJ2-7; D not certain. With 1 base removed from V and 3 bases from J, the gap between germline ends came to 13 bases. This CDR3 comprises 15 residues. The germline V gene encodes CDR1 LGHNA and CDR2 YSLEER.

The CDR3 DNA is TGTGCCAGCAGCTCACAGGGGAACACTGAAGCTTTCTTT. As protein: CASSSQGNTEAFF. The J gene is TRBJ1-1, the V gene TRBV7-3; the D gene is possibly TRBD1 (6 bases). Trimming stripped 4 bases from V and 1 base from J, with 7 bases between. The CDR3 is 13 residues long. CDR1 and CDR2 from the germline V gene are SGHTA and FQGTGA.

The chain couples TRBV5-4 to TRBJ1-3; perhaps TRBD1 as D (5 bases). Looked up from germline, CDR1 is SGHNT and CDR2 is YYREEE (reference sequence). The ends were cut back, 5 bases at V and 0 bases at J, with 15 bases in the middle. This CDR3 has 16 amino acids. CDR3 protein: CASSLQQEYSGNTIYF. The CDR3 nucleotides are TGTGCCAGCAGTCTACAACAGGAGTACTCTGGAAACACCATATATTTT. Looking up the rest from reference TRBV5-4 and TRBJ1-3 gives the full variable domain: ETGVTQSPTHLIKTRGQQVTLRCSSQSGHNTVSWYQQALGQGPQFIFQYYREEENGRGNFPPRFSGLQFPNYSSELNVNALELDDSALYLCASSLQQEYSGNTIYFGEGSWLTVV.

This chain uses TRBV7-8 with TRBJ1-2; 7 bases fit TRBD1. There are 15 residues in the CDR3. Germline CDR1 reads SGHVS; CDR2 reads FQNEAQ. V dropped 7 bases and J dropped 4; count of bases not matched to a gene: 12. The CDR3 protein is CASTLTPGQTYGYTF. The CDR3 DNA reads as TGTGCCAGCACCCTAACTCCGGGACAGACCTATGGCTACACCTTC.

This clone was seen more than once but under ten times. The chain carries TRBV7-9 and TRBJ1-1; weak D call: TRBD1 (5 bases). Germline CDR1 reads SEHNR; CDR2 reads FQNEAQ (reference sequence). V was clipped by 1 base and J by 1 base, with 7 bases between them. CDR3 length equals 14 residues. CDR3 region: CASSLGTQNTEAFF. The CDR3 coding sequence is TGTGCCAGCAGCTTAGGGACACAGAACACTGAAGCTTTCTTT.

This clone was found a few times. The chain couples TRBV9 to TRBJ1-2; the match to TRBD1 covers 8 bases. Looked up from germline, CDR1 is SGDLS and CDR2 is YYNGEE. V was pared by 3 bases and J by 7 bases, with 17 bases of the junction left unmatched. The CDR3 spans 17 residues. CDR3 in amino acids: CASSGRQGISGSGGYTF. In DNA, the CDR3 is TGTGCCAGCAGCGGTAGACAGGGGATCTCCGGGTCGGGTGGCTACACCTTC.